A selection of T cell receptor beta chains follows, all from one sample in a study of T cells in Graves' hyperthyroidism and ophthalmopathy. TCRdb recomputed calls from the multiplex PCR reads with MiXCR, one row per CDR3 protein. The data show approximately 270,000 distinct CDR3 sequences, with roughly 15% seen just once and about 14% held by the top ten. Specimen: blood. The receptors originated from a woman aged 35 to 49 with Graves' hyperthyroidism that later progressed to Graves' ophthalmopathy. CDR3s leave out the opening cysteine and the closing phenylalanine or tryptophan. Fields, in order: CDR3 protein, V gene, J gene.

cdr3_aa: SVGLRQPYEQY
v_call: TRBV29-1
j_call: TRBJ2-7

cdr3_aa: SAHLAGFYNEQF
v_call: TRBV20-1
j_call: TRBJ2-1

cdr3_aa: SARAWGTDLAKNIQY
v_call: TRBV20-1
j_call: TRBJ2-4

cdr3_aa: ASSHRTSGRAVEQF
v_call: TRBV14
j_call: TRBJ2-1

cdr3_aa: ASVAYTSGQETQY
v_call: TRBV12-3/TRBV12-4
j_call: TRBJ2-5

cdr3_aa: AISEYSGDEQY
v_call: TRBV10-3
j_call: TRBJ2-7

cdr3_aa: ASSSHAYTEAF
v_call: TRBV11-2
j_call: TRBJ1-1

cdr3_aa: ASTLTGSYNEQF
v_call: TRBV28
j_call: TRBJ2-1

cdr3_aa: ATNRQTGAQEQF
v_call: TRBV2
j_call: TRBJ2-1

cdr3_aa: ASSYSRGINEKLF
v_call: TRBV6-5
j_call: TRBJ1-4

cdr3_aa: AWRLWTEAF
v_call: TRBV30
j_call: TRBJ1-1